This TCR beta chain was retrieved from a study of shared clonotypes between healthy human individuals. About the research overall: Each donor had three CD4 naive, three CD4 memory, two CD8 naive and one CD8 memory plate.

Recent vaccinations or acute infections were absent in the healthy HIV-negative adult donors. Profiled with immunoSEQ multiplex PCR; TCRdb holds only in-frame clones, not every one. The sample shows millions of clones, roughly 96% of them seen only once. This CDR3 comprises 15 residues. V was clipped by 3 bases and J by 8 bases; unmatched bases: 8. CDR1 is MRHNA and CDR2 is SNTAGT in the germline V gene. This chain uses TRBV6-4 with TRBJ2-1; the match to TRBD2 covers 9 bases. The sequence derives from a man between 18 and 29 years old in good health. Material: naive CD4+ T cells sorted from blood. The sample's subset: CD45RA+ positively selected. In DNA, the CDR3 is TGTGCCAGCAGTGAATGGCGGGGGGGCCGGGATGAGCAGTTCTTC. Protein sequence: CASSEWRGGRDEQFF.